Listed below are T cell receptor beta chains from one sample, sequenced in a study of T cells after yellow fever vaccination. TCRdb re-called the 5' RACE reads with MiXCR, one entry per CDR3 protein. The table shows approximately 240,000 distinct CDR3 sequences, with approximately 3.6% occurring only once. The material sequenced was PBMCs, taken 15 days after the yellow fever booster vaccination. Source of these receptors: a man aged 18-30 years who received the YFV17D yellow fever vaccine. Each CDR3 is given with its conserved first and last residue. Each record gives: D gene, J gene, clone size, V gene, CDR3 DNA, CDR3 protein. A D gene is named only where the DNA matches it firmly. Not every row has a clone size; where given, it reads once, few, many or a size class.

D gene: NA; J gene: TRBJ2-1; clone size: many; V gene: TRBV24-1; CDR3 DNA: TGTGCCACCAGTGATTCTCAGAGCTCCTACAATGAGCAGTTCTTC; CDR3 protein: CATSDSQSSYNEQFF
D gene: TRBD2; J gene: TRBJ2-1; clone size: many; V gene: TRBV4-2; CDR3 DNA: TGTGCCAGCAGCCATAGGAAGTCGGGGGGGAACAATGAGCAGTTCTTC; CDR3 protein: CASSHRKSGGNNEQFF
D gene: NA; J gene: TRBJ1-4; clone size: many; V gene: TRBV20-1; CDR3 DNA: TGCAGTTACAGGGTCCCAGCAACTAATGAAAAACTGTTTTTT; CDR3 protein: CSYRVPATNEKLFF
D gene: NA; J gene: TRBJ2-1; clone size: many; V gene: TRBV6-5; CDR3 DNA: TGTGCCAGCACCAAAAGGGGATACAATGAGCAGTTCTTC; CDR3 protein: CASTKRGYNEQFF
D gene: TRBD2; J gene: TRBJ2-1; clone size: many; V gene: TRBV5-1; CDR3 DNA: TGCGCCAGCAGCTTGGTTGTTAGCGGGGGGGCCGGTAGCAATGAGCAGTTCTTC; CDR3 protein: CASSLVVSGGAGSNEQFF
D gene: NA; J gene: TRBJ1-1; clone size: NA; V gene: TRBV10-3; CDR3 DNA: TGTGCCATCAGTGAGAACAGGGACGCTTGGGCTTTCTTT; CDR3 protein: CAISENRDAWAFF
D gene: NA; J gene: TRBJ2-7; clone size: many; V gene: TRBV7-2; CDR3 DNA: TGTGCCAGCAGCGCACGACAGTTCTCCTACGAGCAGTACTTC; CDR3 protein: CASSARQFSYEQYF
D gene: NA; J gene: TRBJ1-4; clone size: many; V gene: TRBV5-1; CDR3 DNA: TGCGCCAGCAGAACAGGACTTAATGAAAAACTGTTTTTT; CDR3 protein: CASRTGLNEKLFF
D gene: NA; J gene: TRBJ2-7; clone size: few; V gene: TRBV11-2; CDR3 DNA: TGTGCCAGCAGCTTAGTCCTTTGGGAGCAGTACTTC; CDR3 protein: CASSLVLWEQYF
D gene: NA; J gene: TRBJ1-1; clone size: many; V gene: TRBV20-1; CDR3 DNA: TGCCTGGGAGGGGGGGGAACTGAAGCTTTCTTT; CDR3 protein: CLGGGGTEAFF
D gene: NA; J gene: TRBJ2-1; clone size: many; V gene: TRBV2; CDR3 DNA: TGTGCCAGCAGTGATGAAGGCGAGCAGTTCTTC; CDR3 protein: CASSDEGEQFF
D gene: NA; J gene: TRBJ1-1; clone size: many; V gene: TRBV20-1; CDR3 DNA: TGCAGTGCTAGAGACCTGCCGGCAGCTTTCTTT; CDR3 protein: CSARDLPAAFF
D gene: TRBD2; J gene: TRBJ2-1; clone size: many; V gene: TRBV10-3; CDR3 DNA: TGTGCCATCAGTGAGTCGGGTCGGGGGGACTACAATGAGCAGTTCTTC; CDR3 protein: CAISESGRGDYNEQFF
D gene: NA; J gene: TRBJ2-1; clone size: many; V gene: TRBV11-1; CDR3 DNA: TGTGCCAGCAGCCGACCGGCCCGGGAGCAGTTCTTC; CDR3 protein: CASSRPAREQFF
D gene: NA; J gene: TRBJ1-4; clone size: many; V gene: TRBV7-9; CDR3 DNA: TGTGCCAGCAGCCCCCCACGATTAGGGGGAAAGGAAAAACTGTTTTTT; CDR3 protein: CASSPPRLGGKEKLFF
D gene: NA; J gene: TRBJ2-2; clone size: many; V gene: TRBV5-1; CDR3 DNA: TGCGCCAGCAGCTTGGAAGGGGGTTGGGACACCGGGGAGCTGTTTTTT; CDR3 protein: CASSLEGGWDTGELFF
D gene: TRBD2; J gene: TRBJ2-1; clone size: NA; V gene: TRBV15; CDR3 DNA: TGTGCCACCAGCAGAGATAAGACTAGCGGGGTGTCTGACAATGAGCAGTTCTTC; CDR3 protein: CATSRDKTSGVSDNEQFF
D gene: NA; J gene: TRBJ1-6; clone size: many; V gene: TRBV6-4; CDR3 DNA: TGTGCCAGCAGTGACAGGGATAATTCACCCCTCCACTTT; CDR3 protein: CASSDRDNSPLHF
D gene: NA; J gene: TRBJ1-1; clone size: NA; V gene: TRBV7-7; CDR3 DNA: TGTGCCAGCAGCCCGCTCTGCTCTGAAGATTTCTTT; CDR3 protein: CASSPLCSEDFF
D gene: NA; J gene: TRBJ2-3; clone size: many; V gene: TRBV5-1; CDR3 DNA: TGCGCCAGCAGCTGGGCGGAAGATACGCAGTATTTT; CDR3 protein: CASSWAEDTQYF
D gene: TRBD2; J gene: TRBJ2-3; clone size: many; V gene: TRBV20-1; CDR3 DNA: TGCAGTGCCACGGGGGGGCCCCCGGATACGCAGTATTTT; CDR3 protein: CSATGGPPDTQYF
D gene: NA; J gene: TRBJ1-4; clone size: many; V gene: TRBV7-9; CDR3 DNA: TGTGCCAGCAGCTCTAGAGGGATGGGAACTAATGAAAAACTGTTTTTT; CDR3 protein: CASSSRGMGTNEKLFF
D gene: TRBD2; J gene: TRBJ2-1; clone size: many; V gene: TRBV5-1; CDR3 DNA: TGCGCCAGCAGCCAGGGGACTAGCGGGGGGGCTTTTGGCTACAATGAGCAGTTCTTC; CDR3 protein: CASSQGTSGGAFGYNEQFF
D gene: TRBD1; J gene: TRBJ2-2; clone size: many; V gene: TRBV20-1; CDR3 DNA: TGCAGTGCTATCAGGGGACAGGGGGCTGCCGGGGAGCTGTTTTTT; CDR3 protein: CSAIRGQGAAGELFF
D gene: NA; J gene: TRBJ2-5; clone size: many; V gene: TRBV2; CDR3 DNA: TGTGCCAGCAGTGAGGGACTGCCGGGTCCGGAGACCCAGTACTTC; CDR3 protein: CASSEGLPGPETQYF
D gene: TRBD2; J gene: TRBJ2-3; clone size: many; V gene: TRBV20-1; CDR3 DNA: TGCAGTGCTAGAAGCCTGTCTAGCGGGAAGGCAGATACGCAGTATTTT; CDR3 protein: CSARSLSSGKADTQYF
D gene: NA; J gene: TRBJ1-2; clone size: many; V gene: TRBV12-3/TRBV12-4; CDR3 DNA: TGTGCCAGCAGTTTTGCCCTGGGCGGCTACACCTTC; CDR3 protein: CASSFALGGYTF
D gene: NA; J gene: TRBJ2-5; clone size: few; V gene: TRBV7-2; CDR3 DNA: TGTGCCAGCAGCTTAAATAGTGCAGAGACCCAGTACTTC; CDR3 protein: CASSLNSAETQYF
D gene: NA; J gene: TRBJ1-6; clone size: many; V gene: TRBV6-5; CDR3 DNA: TGTGCCAGCAGTTACTCTGGGGAGCTTCGCTATAATTCACCCCTCCACTTT; CDR3 protein: CASSYSGELRYNSPLHF
D gene: NA; J gene: TRBJ2-1; clone size: NA; V gene: TRBV11-1; CDR3 DNA: TGTGCCAGCAGCTTAGCGGGACCTAACAGCGGATTAAATGAGCAGTTCTTC; CDR3 protein: CASSLAGPNSGLNEQFF
D gene: NA; J gene: TRBJ2-3; clone size: many; V gene: TRBV7-2; CDR3 DNA: TGTGCCAGCAGCCCTCCTTTAGCACACGATACGCAGTATTTT; CDR3 protein: CASSPPLAHDTQYF
D gene: NA; J gene: TRBJ1-5; clone size: many; V gene: TRBV20-1; CDR3 DNA: TGCAGTGCGACACAGGGAAATAGCAATCAGCCCCAGCATTTT; CDR3 protein: CSATQGNSNQPQHF
D gene: NA; J gene: TRBJ1-2; clone size: many; V gene: TRBV5-1; CDR3 DNA: TGCGCCAGCAGCTCTACAGGTTCCCCCTATGGCTACACCTTC; CDR3 protein: CASSSTGSPYGYTF
D gene: NA; J gene: TRBJ1-3; clone size: NA; V gene: TRBV12-3/TRBV12-4; CDR3 DNA: TGTGCCAGCAACACAAGGGTGTCGGCTGGAAACACCATATATTTT; CDR3 protein: CASNTRVSAGNTIYF
D gene: NA; J gene: TRBJ1-1; clone size: many; V gene: TRBV6-1; CDR3 DNA: TGTGCCAGCAGCCGGACTATGGTTGTGGAAGCTTTCTTT; CDR3 protein: CASSRTMVVEAFF
D gene: NA; J gene: TRBJ2-2; clone size: few; V gene: TRBV7-2; CDR3 DNA: TGTGCCAGCAGCTTCCGACTTACCGGGGAGCTGTTTTTT; CDR3 protein: CASSFRLTGELFF
D gene: TRBD1; J gene: TRBJ1-5; clone size: many; V gene: TRBV7-2; CDR3 DNA: TGTGCCAGCAGCCCGAACAGGGGGGAGCAGCCCCAGCATTTT; CDR3 protein: CASSPNRGEQPQHF
D gene: NA; J gene: TRBJ2-3; clone size: many; V gene: TRBV30; CDR3 DNA: TGTGCCTGGTCCTGGACAGATACGCAGTATTTT; CDR3 protein: CAWSWTDTQYF
D gene: TRBD2; J gene: TRBJ2-5; clone size: many; V gene: TRBV6-5; CDR3 DNA: TGTGCCAGCAGGGACCCTAGCGGGGGGGTAGAGACCCAGTACTTC; CDR3 protein: CASRDPSGGVETQYF
D gene: NA; J gene: TRBJ2-1; clone size: many; V gene: TRBV7-2; CDR3 DNA: TGTGCCAGCAGCCCGATAGGGGGATATGAGCAGTTCTTC; CDR3 protein: CASSPIGGYEQFF
D gene: NA; J gene: TRBJ2-1; clone size: many; V gene: TRBV4-1; CDR3 DNA: TGCGCCAGCAGCCAAGATTGGGAAAATGAGCAGTTCTTC; CDR3 protein: CASSQDWENEQFF
D gene: NA; J gene: TRBJ1-1; clone size: many; V gene: TRBV6-4; CDR3 DNA: TGTGCCAGCATCTTATACGGCCGGGGGACTGAAGCTTTCTTT; CDR3 protein: CASILYGRGTEAFF
D gene: NA; J gene: TRBJ1-5; clone size: many; V gene: TRBV4-3; CDR3 DNA: TGCGCCAGCAGCCAAGAGGGGGGGGGCAATCAGCCCCAGCATTTT; CDR3 protein: CASSQEGGGNQPQHF
D gene: TRBD1; J gene: TRBJ1-4; clone size: many; V gene: TRBV12-3/TRBV12-4; CDR3 DNA: TGTGCCAGCTCTAATCGCGGCAGGGGGCTGGCCTACGCAACTAATGAAAAACTGTTTTTT; CDR3 protein: CASSNRGRGLAYATNEKLFF
D gene: NA; J gene: TRBJ1-1; clone size: many; V gene: TRBV5-4; CDR3 DNA: TGTGCCAGCAGCTCCGACAGCTTGAACACTGAAGCTTTCTTT; CDR3 protein: CASSSDSLNTEAFF
D gene: TRBD1; J gene: TRBJ2-7; clone size: many; V gene: TRBV10-3; CDR3 DNA: TGTGCCATCAGTGAGCCCGACCTTGTGACAGGGTGGGCGGACTCCTACGAGCAGTACTTC; CDR3 protein: CAISEPDLVTGWADSYEQYF
D gene: NA; J gene: TRBJ1-1; clone size: many; V gene: TRBV29-1; CDR3 DNA: TGCAGCGTTGAAATAGGCAGATTGAACACTGAAGCTTTCTTT; CDR3 protein: CSVEIGRLNTEAFF
D gene: TRBD2; J gene: TRBJ2-2; clone size: many; V gene: TRBV6-5; CDR3 DNA: TGTGCCAGCAGTTACTCTCCAGCGGGGGGAAACACCGGGGAGCTGTTTTTT; CDR3 protein: CASSYSPAGGNTGELFF
D gene: NA; J gene: TRBJ2-5; clone size: many; V gene: TRBV30; CDR3 DNA: TGTGCCCGATCCCTCGGGGGTATCGAAGAGACCCAGTACTTC; CDR3 protein: CARSLGGIEETQYF
D gene: TRBD1; J gene: TRBJ1-6; clone size: many; V gene: TRBV4-1; CDR3 DNA: TGCGCCAGCAGCCGAGAGGGGACAGGCCTACTCCCCCTCCACTTT; CDR3 protein: CASSREGTGLLPLHF
D gene: NA; J gene: TRBJ1-5; clone size: many; V gene: TRBV3-1; CDR3 DNA: TGTGCCAGCAGCCAAGGGATTCAGGGGCACAATCAGCCCCAGCATTTT; CDR3 protein: CASSQGIQGHNQPQHF
D gene: NA; J gene: TRBJ2-2; clone size: NA; V gene: TRBV7-6; CDR3 DNA: TGTGCCAGCAGCCCCCCCACGGCAGGTCACAACACCGGGGAGCTGTTTTTT; CDR3 protein: CASSPPTAGHNTGELFF
D gene: TRBD1; J gene: TRBJ2-1; clone size: many; V gene: TRBV5-1; CDR3 DNA: TGCGCCAGCAGCGAGGACAGGGTGGGCAATGAGCAGTTCTTC; CDR3 protein: CASSEDRVGNEQFF
D gene: TRBD1; J gene: TRBJ1-2; clone size: many; V gene: TRBV7-2; CDR3 DNA: TGTGCCAGCAGCTTTGGACAGGGCCCGACCTATGGCTACACCTTC; CDR3 protein: CASSFGQGPTYGYTF
D gene: NA; J gene: TRBJ2-4; clone size: many; V gene: TRBV29-1; CDR3 DNA: TGCAGCGTTGAAGACGGGGTTGGGAGCAACATTCAGTACTTC; CDR3 protein: CSVEDGVGSNIQYF
D gene: NA; J gene: TRBJ2-3; clone size: many; V gene: TRBV3-1; CDR3 DNA: TGTGCCAGCAGCCAATCGACTAGCACAGATACGCAGTATTTT; CDR3 protein: CASSQSTSTDTQYF
D gene: TRBD1; J gene: TRBJ2-7; clone size: many; V gene: TRBV7-2; CDR3 DNA: TGTGCCAGCAGCTCCGGGACAGGGCCTGTCGAGCAGTACTTC; CDR3 protein: CASSSGTGPVEQYF
D gene: NA; J gene: TRBJ1-1; clone size: many; V gene: TRBV7-9; CDR3 DNA: TGTGCCAGCAGCCAACCTACAGGGCCGAACACTGAAGCTTTCTTT; CDR3 protein: CASSQPTGPNTEAFF
D gene: TRBD1; J gene: TRBJ1-2; clone size: few; V gene: TRBV29-1; CDR3 DNA: TGCAGCGTTGAAGATCAGCGGCAGGGGGCGGGGGGCTATGGCTACACCTTC; CDR3 protein: CSVEDQRQGAGGYGYTF
D gene: NA; J gene: TRBJ2-7; clone size: many; V gene: TRBV12-3/TRBV12-4; CDR3 DNA: TGTGCCAGCAGTCAGCGTCAGGGTAGCTCCTACGAGCAGTACTTC; CDR3 protein: CASSQRQGSSYEQYF